This TCR beta chain was obtained from a study of T cell responses to AZD1222 COVID-19 vaccine. Clones were read by immunoSEQ multiplex PCR, and TCRdb kept only the in-frame ones, dropping some. The sample has fewer than 180,000 clones; 92% are singletons. In the case of this clone: The antigen remains unidentified.

With 1 base clipped from V and 7 bases from J, the junction kept 3 bases outside the gene matches. Germline V gene lookup returns CDR1 GTSNPN and CDR2 SVGIG (reference sequence). The length of the CDR3 is 12 residues. Study-wide points: Spike-specific TCR breadth and depth rose after two AZD1222 doses.

The sequencing here drew on peripheral blood, taken 28 days after the second AZD1222 dose. The receptor was isolated from an adult who received the AZD1222 COVID-19 vaccine. The gene calls are TRBV30 and TRBJ1-2; 7 positions match TRBD1. The CDR3 reads CAWSGGGGGYTF. The CDR3 region has the DNA TGTGCCTGGAGTGGAGGGGGCGGTGGCTACACCTTC.